A selection of T cell receptor beta chains follows, all from one sample in a study of blood T cell repertoires in COVID-19. Profiling relied on immunoSEQ multiplex PCR, and the TCRdb table lists in-frame clones only, not all of them. Of 100,000 or so clones in the sample, under 95% are singletons; the top ten hold under 2.5%. The sample comprised peripheral blood. The receptors stem from a human donor with active COVID-19. The donor label of this sample is uncertain. The CDR3 runs from the conserved cysteine through the conserved F or W. Fields, in order: J gene, V gene, D gene, clone size, CDR3 protein, CDR3 DNA. A D gene is named only where the DNA matches it firmly. Size values are once, few and many counts, or a class for expanded clones, and some rows have none.

j_gene: TRBJ1-2; v_gene: TRBV7-2; d_gene: .; abundance: .; CDR3aa: CASSYPGSNYGYTF; CDR3nt: TGTGCCAGCAGCTACCCAGGATCGAACTATGGCTACACCTTC
j_gene: TRBJ2-6; v_gene: TRBV13; d_gene: TRBD1; abundance: .; CDR3aa: CASSFGTVSSGANVLTF; CDR3nt: TGTGCCAGCAGCTTCGGGACAGTAAGCTCTGGGGCCAACGTCCTGACTTTC
j_gene: TRBJ1-2; v_gene: TRBV10-3; d_gene: .; abundance: .; CDR3aa: CAISDYRDYGYTF; CDR3nt: TGTGCCATCAGTGATTACAGGGACTATGGCTACACCTTC
j_gene: TRBJ1-5; v_gene: TRBV5-1; d_gene: .; abundance: .; CDR3aa: CASSLSGDNQPQHF; CDR3nt: TGCGCCAGCAGCTTGAGCGGGGACAATCAGCCCCAGCATTTT
j_gene: TRBJ1-2; v_gene: TRBV19; d_gene: .; abundance: .; CDR3aa: CASRGNVRDNYGYTF; CDR3nt: TGTGCCAGTAGGGGGAACGTCCGGGATAACTATGGCTACACCTTC
j_gene: TRBJ1-2; v_gene: TRBV5-1; d_gene: TRBD1; abundance: .; CDR3aa: CASSLDQGQNGYTF; CDR3nt: TGCGCCAGCAGCTTGGATCAGGGACAGAATGGCTACACCTTC
j_gene: TRBJ1-1; v_gene: TRBV7-2; d_gene: .; abundance: .; CDR3aa: CASSEWTGENTEAFF; CDR3nt: TGTGCCAGCAGCGAGTGGACCGGGGAGAACACTGAAGCTTTCTTT
j_gene: TRBJ2-3; v_gene: TRBV6-4; d_gene: TRBD2; abundance: once; CDR3aa: CASSMTSGGADTQYF; CDR3nt: TGTGCCAGCAGTATGACTAGCGGGGGTGCAGATACGCAGTATTTT
j_gene: TRBJ2-3; v_gene: TRBV5-1; d_gene: .; abundance: .; CDR3aa: CASSLGTITDTQYF; CDR3nt: TGCGCCAGCAGCTTGGGGACTATCACAGATACGCAGTATTTT
j_gene: TRBJ1-1; v_gene: TRBV7-3; d_gene: TRBD1; abundance: .; CDR3aa: CASSLMAQGDTEAFF; CDR3nt: TGTGCCAGCAGCTTAATGGCGCAGGGGGACACTGAAGCTTTCTTT
j_gene: TRBJ2-1; v_gene: TRBV19; d_gene: TRBD2; abundance: .; CDR3aa: CASSALAGTSGASYNEQFF; CDR3nt: TGTGCCAGTAGTGCGCTAGCCGGGACTAGCGGGGCCAGCTACAATGAGCAGTTCTTC
j_gene: TRBJ1-2; v_gene: TRBV10-3; d_gene: TRBD1; abundance: .; CDR3aa: CAISADRVEVYGYTF; CDR3nt: TGTGCCATCAGTGCGGACAGGGTAGAAGTCTATGGCTACACCTTC
j_gene: TRBJ1-4; v_gene: TRBV7-2; d_gene: TRBD1; abundance: .; CDR3aa: CASSSSRGTQLFF; CDR3nt: TGTGCCAGCAGCTCCTCCAGGGGGACGCAACTGTTTTTT
j_gene: TRBJ1-3; v_gene: TRBV2; d_gene: TRBD1; abundance: .; CDR3aa: CASSAKGAAGNTIYF; CDR3nt: TGTGCCAGCAGTGCGAAGGGGGCAGCTGGAAACACCATATATTTT
j_gene: TRBJ1-1; v_gene: TRBV3-1/TRBV3-2; d_gene: .; abundance: .; CDR3aa: CASSQDVARGRTNTEAFF; CDR3nt: TGTGCCAGCAGCCAAGATGTTGCCAGGGGAAGAACGAACACTGAAGCTTTCTTT
j_gene: TRBJ2-3; v_gene: TRBV6-2/TRBV6-3; d_gene: .; abundance: .; CDR3aa: CASSSPLEPSGTDTQYF; CDR3nt: TGTGCCAGCAGTTCGCCCCTCGAGCCTTCGGGCACAGATACGCAGTATTTT
j_gene: TRBJ1-2; v_gene: TRBV19; d_gene: .; abundance: .; CDR3aa: CASSIEGVSRGYTF; CDR3nt: TGTGCCAGTAGTATAGAAGGGGTGAGCAGAGGCTACACCTTC
j_gene: TRBJ1-1; v_gene: TRBV6-6; d_gene: TRBD1; abundance: once; CDR3aa: CASRGTGDTEAFF; CDR3nt: TGTGCCAGCCGGGGGACAGGGGACACTGAAGCTTTCTTT
j_gene: TRBJ2-3; v_gene: TRBV7-2; d_gene: .; abundance: .; CDR3aa: CASSSEVADTQYF; CDR3nt: TGTGCCAGCAGCTCAGAGGTCGCAGATACGCAGTATTTT
j_gene: TRBJ2-7; v_gene: TRBV7-2; d_gene: .; abundance: .; CDR3aa: CASSLSYEQYF; CDR3nt: TGTGCCAGCAGCCTGAGCTACGAGCAGTACTTC
j_gene: TRBJ1-2; v_gene: TRBV24-1; d_gene: .; abundance: .; CDR3aa: CAIQGPNYGYTF; CDR3nt: TGTGCCATACAGGGCCCCAACTATGGCTACACCTTC
j_gene: TRBJ2-5; v_gene: TRBV12-3/TRBV12-4; d_gene: TRBD1; abundance: .; CDR3aa: CASTGGETQYF; CDR3nt: TGTGCCAGCACAGGGGGAGAGACCCAGTACTTC
j_gene: TRBJ1-1; v_gene: TRBV18; d_gene: TRBD1; abundance: .; CDR3aa: CASSPETGGTEAFF; CDR3nt: TGTGCCAGCTCACCAGAGACAGGGGGCACTGAAGCTTTCTTT
j_gene: TRBJ2-2; v_gene: TRBV28; d_gene: TRBD1; abundance: .; CDR3aa: CALQGLNTGELFF; CDR3nt: TGTGCCCTACAGGGGCTAAACACCGGGGAGCTGTTTTTT
j_gene: TRBJ2-2; v_gene: TRBV7-9; d_gene: .; abundance: .; CDR3aa: CASQYTGELFF; CDR3nt: TGTGCCAGCCAATACACCGGGGAGCTGTTTTTT
j_gene: TRBJ2-7; v_gene: TRBV5-1; d_gene: TRBD1; abundance: .; CDR3aa: CASSLGRDSSYEQYF; CDR3nt: TGCGCCAGCAGCTTGGGCCGGGACAGCTCCTACGAGCAGTACTTC
j_gene: TRBJ2-5; v_gene: TRBV7-9; d_gene: .; abundance: .; CDR3aa: CASSPTGGIQETQYF; CDR3nt: TGTGCCAGCAGCCCGACAGGAGGTATCCAAGAGACCCAGTACTTC
j_gene: TRBJ2-3; v_gene: TRBV5-1; d_gene: .; abundance: .; CDR3aa: CASSLQGEADTQYF; CDR3nt: TGCGCCAGCAGCCTCCAGGGGGAGGCAGATACGCAGTATTTT
j_gene: TRBJ2-3; v_gene: TRBV19; d_gene: TRBD1; abundance: .; CDR3aa: CASTPDRFADTQYF; CDR3nt: TGTGCCAGTACCCCGGACAGGTTCGCAGATACGCAGTATTTT
j_gene: TRBJ2-7; v_gene: TRBV2; d_gene: TRBD1; abundance: .; CDR3aa: CASSEADWDRSYEQYF; CDR3nt: TGTGCCAGCAGTGAAGCGGACTGGGACAGGTCCTACGAGCAGTACTTC
j_gene: TRBJ1-1; v_gene: TRBV4-2; d_gene: .; abundance: .; CDR3aa: CASSQVGQGNTEAFF; CDR3nt: TGTGCCAGCAGCCAAGTTGGGCAGGGCAACACTGAAGCTTTCTTT
j_gene: TRBJ1-1; v_gene: TRBV2; d_gene: .; abundance: few; CDR3aa: CASSPYKRTEAFF; CDR3nt: TGTGCCAGCAGTCCGTACAAGCGGACTGAAGCTTTCTTT
j_gene: TRBJ2-5; v_gene: TRBV5-1; d_gene: .; abundance: .; CDR3aa: CASSPDSEETQYF; CDR3nt: TGCGCCAGCAGCCCGGACAGTGAAGAGACCCAGTACTTC